The clone carrying this TCR beta chain was found once. The antigen remains unidentified. TCRdb analysed the 5' RACE reads with MiXCR anew, one entry per CDR3 protein. The sample lists 510,000 or so distinct CDR3 sequences; about 19% were seen once. The data were taken from a study of T cells after yellow fever vaccination. Whole-study results and caveats: Although most clonotypes did not, a small share appeared in both CD4 and CD8 compartments. Though it reached lower strength, the secondary response hit its peak faster, day 5 versus 15.

The junction had 12 bases not matched to a gene; V was cut back by 3 bases and J by 1 base. The CDR3 runs to 18 residues. The germline V gene encodes CDR1 SGHAT and CDR2 FQDESV (reference sequence). The clonotype comes from a man aged 25 to 40 who received the YFV17D yellow fever vaccine. The chain links TRBV11-1 to TRBJ2-5; 9 nucleotides agree with TRBD1. Sample: PBMCs, taken 15 days after the yellow fever booster vaccination. The CDR3 sequence is CASSLEPGQGSAQETQYF. CDR3 DNA sequence: TGTGCCAGCAGCTTGGAACCGGGACAGGGTAGCGCCCAAGAGACCCAGTACTTC. Variable domain in full (rest from reference TRBV11-1 and TRBJ2-5): EAEVAQSPRYKITEKSQAVAFWCDPISGHATLYWYRQILGQGPELLVQFQDESVVDDSQLPKDRFSAERLKGVDSTLKIQPAELGDSAMYLCASSLEPGQGSAQETQYFGPGTRLLVL.